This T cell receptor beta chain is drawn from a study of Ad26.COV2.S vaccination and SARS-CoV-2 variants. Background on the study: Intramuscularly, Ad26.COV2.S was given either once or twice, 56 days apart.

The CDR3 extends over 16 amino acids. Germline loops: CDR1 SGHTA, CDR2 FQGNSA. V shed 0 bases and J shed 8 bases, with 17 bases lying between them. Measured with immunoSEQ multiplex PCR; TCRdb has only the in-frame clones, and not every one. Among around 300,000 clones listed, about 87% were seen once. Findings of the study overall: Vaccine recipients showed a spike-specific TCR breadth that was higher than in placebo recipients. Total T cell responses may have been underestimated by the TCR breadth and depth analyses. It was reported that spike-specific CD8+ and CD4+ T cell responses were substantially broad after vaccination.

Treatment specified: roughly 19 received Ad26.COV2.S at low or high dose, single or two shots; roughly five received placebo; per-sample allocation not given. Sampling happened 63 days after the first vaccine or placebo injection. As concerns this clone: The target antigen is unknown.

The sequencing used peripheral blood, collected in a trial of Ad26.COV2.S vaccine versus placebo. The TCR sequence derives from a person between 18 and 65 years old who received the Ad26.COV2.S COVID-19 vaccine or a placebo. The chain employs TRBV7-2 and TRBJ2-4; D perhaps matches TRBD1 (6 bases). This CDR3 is CASSLAEGSGVDIQYF. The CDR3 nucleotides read TGTGCCAGCAGCTTAGCCGAGGGATCAGGGGTGGACATTCAGTACTTC.